The rows below give T cell receptor beta chains drawn from one sample of a study of beta chain features in type 1 diabetes. The assay was immunoSEQ multiplex PCR, and TCRdb's table has in-frame clones only and misses some. This table has around 300,000 clones, 8% appearing once. Material: central memory CD4+ T cells from blood. The receptors derive from a woman aged 18-35 years in good health. Both conserved end residues are part of each CDR3. Fields, in order: V gene, D gene, clone size, J gene, CDR3 protein, CDR3 DNA. D genes are given only for firm matches. Clone size is not always given. Where it is, it says once, few, many or a class for expanded clones.

V gene: TRBV5-1; D gene: .; clone size: .; J gene: TRBJ1-4; CDR3 protein: CASSRGAIEPGEKLFF; CDR3 DNA: TGCGCCAGCAGCCGTGGTGCTATCGAGCCCGGGGAAAAACTGTTTTTT
V gene: TRBV14; D gene: .; clone size: medium-sized; J gene: TRBJ2-1; CDR3 protein: CASSQGPLPYNEQFF; CDR3 DNA: TGTGCCAGCAGCCAAGGGCCCTTACCCTACAATGAGCAGTTCTTC
V gene: TRBV18; D gene: .; clone size: many; J gene: TRBJ2-7; CDR3 protein: CASSPPGRPYEQYF; CDR3 DNA: TGTGCCAGCTCACCACCGGGACGGCCTTACGAGCAGTACTTC
V gene: TRBV29-1; D gene: .; clone size: few; J gene: TRBJ1-5; CDR3 protein: CSVSGSSDQPQHF; CDR3 DNA: TGCAGCGTCTCCGGGAGCTCCGATCAGCCCCAGCATTTT
V gene: TRBV27; D gene: .; clone size: .; J gene: TRBJ2-5; CDR3 protein: CASSLLAAVETQYF; CDR3 DNA: TGTGCCAGCAGTTTATTGGCAGCTGTGGAGACCCAGTACTTC
V gene: TRBV15; D gene: TRBD1; clone size: .; J gene: TRBJ2-3; CDR3 protein: CATSRDYGRRTGNTDTQYF; CDR3 DNA: TGTGCCACCAGCAGAGATTATGGCCGAAGGACAGGGAATACAGATACGCAGTATTTT
V gene: TRBV7-9; D gene: .; clone size: .; J gene: TRBJ2-5; CDR3 protein: CASSFSTGRETQYF; CDR3 DNA: TGTGCCAGCAGCTTCAGTACAGGGAGAGAGACCCAGTACTTC
V gene: TRBV19; D gene: TRBD2; clone size: .; J gene: TRBJ2-5; CDR3 protein: CASSIMGLAGAGQETQYF; CDR3 DNA: TGTGCCAGTAGTATCATGGGACTAGCGGGAGCTGGCCAAGAGACCCAGTACTTC
V gene: TRBV11-1; D gene: .; clone size: .; J gene: TRBJ2-1; CDR3 protein: CASSFTGWTEQFF; CDR3 DNA: TGTGCCAGCAGCTTTACAGGGTGGACTGAGCAGTTCTTC
V gene: TRBV5-6; D gene: .; clone size: many; J gene: TRBJ2-1; CDR3 protein: CASSLGHDEQFF; CDR3 DNA: TGTGCCAGCAGCTTGGGACACGATGAGCAGTTCTTC
V gene: TRBV5-6; D gene: TRBD1; clone size: few; J gene: TRBJ1-1; CDR3 protein: CASSINRGVNTEAFF; CDR3 DNA: TGTGCCAGCAGCATCAACAGGGGAGTGAACACTGAAGCTTTCTTT
V gene: TRBV4-3; D gene: .; clone size: few; J gene: TRBJ2-1; CDR3 protein: CASSQGPGNEQFF; CDR3 DNA: TGCGCCAGCAGCCAAGGCCCGGGCAATGAGCAGTTCTTC
V gene: TRBV7-7; D gene: TRBD1; clone size: .; J gene: TRBJ2-5; CDR3 protein: CASSLNRGPQETQYF; CDR3 DNA: TGTGCCAGCAGCTTAAACAGGGGGCCCCAAGAGACCCAGTACTTC
V gene: TRBV14; D gene: .; clone size: many; J gene: TRBJ2-1; CDR3 protein: CASSARNEQFF; CDR3 DNA: TGTGCCAGCAGCGCCAGAAATGAGCAGTTCTTC
V gene: TRBV6-6; D gene: .; clone size: .; J gene: TRBJ2-6; CDR3 protein: CASRQGTGANVLTF; CDR3 DNA: TGTGCCAGCAGACAGGGTACTGGGGCCAACGTCCTGACTTTC
V gene: TRBV18; D gene: .; clone size: .; J gene: TRBJ1-1; CDR3 protein: CASSPPERTKAFF; CDR3 DNA: TGTGCCAGCTCACCACCGGAGCGGACGAAAGCTTTCTTT
V gene: TRBV7-8; D gene: .; clone size: many; J gene: TRBJ2-1; CDR3 protein: CATGGSRIRNEQFF; CDR3 DNA: TGTGCTACCGGTGGGTCGCGGATTCGCAATGAGCAGTTCTTC
V gene: TRBV5-1; D gene: TRBD2; clone size: few; J gene: TRBJ2-3; CDR3 protein: CASSLATSGADSTDTQYF; CDR3 DNA: TGCGCCAGCAGCTTGGCCACTAGCGGAGCTGATAGCACAGATACGCAGTATTTT
V gene: TRBV7-3; D gene: .; clone size: .; J gene: TRBJ1-5; CDR3 protein: CASSLGVYSNQPQHF; CDR3 DNA: TGTGCCAGCAGCTTAGGGGTATATAGCAATCAGCCCCAGCATTTT
V gene: TRBV11-2; D gene: .; clone size: .; J gene: TRBJ1-4; CDR3 protein: CASSFQPQNEKLFF; CDR3 DNA: TGTGCCAGCAGCTTTCAGCCTCAGAATGAAAAACTGTTTTTT
V gene: TRBV5-1; D gene: .; clone size: few; J gene: TRBJ2-5; CDR3 protein: CASSRGVQETQYF; CDR3 DNA: TGCGCCAGCAGCCGGGGCGTCCAAGAGACCCAGTACTTC
V gene: TRBV5-4; D gene: TRBD1; clone size: few; J gene: TRBJ1-2; CDR3 protein: CASRGPGTGDGYTF; CDR3 DNA: TGTGCCAGCAGAGGACCCGGGACAGGGGATGGCTACACCTTC
V gene: TRBV9; D gene: .; clone size: .; J gene: TRBJ2-6; CDR3 protein: CASSLLGATGANVLTF; CDR3 DNA: TGTGCCAGCAGTTTATTGGGGGCCACTGGGGCCAACGTCCTGACTTTC
V gene: TRBV10-3; D gene: .; clone size: many; J gene: TRBJ2-1; CDR3 protein: CASTSGNEQFF; CDR3 DNA: TGTGCCTCGACCAGTGGGAATGAGCAGTTCTTC
V gene: TRBV5-6; D gene: TRBD1; clone size: .; J gene: TRBJ2-1; CDR3 protein: CASSRTGGDEQFF; CDR3 DNA: TGTGCCAGCAGCCGGACAGGGGGAGACGAGCAGTTCTTC
V gene: TRBV30; D gene: .; clone size: .; J gene: TRBJ1-1; CDR3 protein: CAWSRVMNTEAFF; CDR3 DNA: TGTGCCTGGAGCCGGGTTATGAACACTGAAGCTTTCTTT
V gene: TRBV4-2; D gene: .; clone size: .; J gene: TRBJ2-7; CDR3 protein: CASSQAASSYEQYF; CDR3 DNA: TGTGCCAGCAGCCAAGCCGCTAGTTCCTACGAGCAGTACTTC
V gene: TRBV14; D gene: TRBD1; clone size: medium-sized; J gene: TRBJ1-2; CDR3 protein: CASSQAPGQVNYGYTF; CDR3 DNA: TGTGCCAGCAGCCAAGCCCCGGGACAGGTGAACTATGGCTACACCTTC
V gene: TRBV5-1; D gene: TRBD1; clone size: .; J gene: TRBJ1-4; CDR3 protein: CASSLPAGGSGEKLFF; CDR3 DNA: TGCGCCAGCAGCCTCCCGGCAGGGGGAAGCGGTGAAAAACTGTTTTTT
V gene: TRBV7-3; D gene: .; clone size: .; J gene: TRBJ2-5; CDR3 protein: CASSLGLTTGTQYF; CDR3 DNA: TGTGCCAGCAGCCTCGGCCTGACTACGGGGACCCAGTACTTC
V gene: TRBV14; D gene: TRBD1; clone size: many; J gene: TRBJ2-2; CDR3 protein: CASGGQGVTLNTGELFF; CDR3 DNA: TGTGCCAGCGGTGGACAGGGGGTTACTTTGAACACCGGGGAGCTGTTTTTT